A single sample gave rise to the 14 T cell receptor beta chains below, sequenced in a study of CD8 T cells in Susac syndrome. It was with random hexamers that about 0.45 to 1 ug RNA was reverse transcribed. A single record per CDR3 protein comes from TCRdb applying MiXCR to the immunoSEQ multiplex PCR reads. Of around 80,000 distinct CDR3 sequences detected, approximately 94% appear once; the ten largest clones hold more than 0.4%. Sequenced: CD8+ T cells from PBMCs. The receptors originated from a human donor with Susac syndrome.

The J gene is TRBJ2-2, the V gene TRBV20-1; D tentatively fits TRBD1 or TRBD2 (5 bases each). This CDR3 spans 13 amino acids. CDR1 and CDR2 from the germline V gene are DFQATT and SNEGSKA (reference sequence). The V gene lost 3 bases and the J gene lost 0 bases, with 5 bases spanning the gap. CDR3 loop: CSARGANTGELFF. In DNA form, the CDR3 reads TGCAGTGCTAGGGGGGCGAACACCGGGGAGCTGTTTTTT.

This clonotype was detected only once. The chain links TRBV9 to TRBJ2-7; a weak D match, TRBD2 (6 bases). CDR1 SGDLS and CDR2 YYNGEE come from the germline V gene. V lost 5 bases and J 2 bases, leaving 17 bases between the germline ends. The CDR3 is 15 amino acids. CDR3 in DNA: TGTGCCAGCAGTAAATCCGGGACTCGAACCTACGAGCAGTACTTC. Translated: CASSKSGTRTYEQYF.

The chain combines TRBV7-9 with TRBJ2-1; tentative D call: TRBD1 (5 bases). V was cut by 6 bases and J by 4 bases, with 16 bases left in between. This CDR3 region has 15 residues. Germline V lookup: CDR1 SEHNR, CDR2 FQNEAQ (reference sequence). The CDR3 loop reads CASSQGWTTYNEQFF. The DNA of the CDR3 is TGTGCCAGCAGTCAGGGCTGGACGACTTACAATGAGCAGTTCTTC.

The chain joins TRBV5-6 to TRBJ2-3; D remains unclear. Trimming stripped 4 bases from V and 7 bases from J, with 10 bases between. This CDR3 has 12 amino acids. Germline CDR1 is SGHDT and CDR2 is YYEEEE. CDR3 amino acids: CASSHSSHTQYF. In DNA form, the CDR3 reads TGTGCCAGCAGCCACAGCTCACATACGCAGTATTTT.

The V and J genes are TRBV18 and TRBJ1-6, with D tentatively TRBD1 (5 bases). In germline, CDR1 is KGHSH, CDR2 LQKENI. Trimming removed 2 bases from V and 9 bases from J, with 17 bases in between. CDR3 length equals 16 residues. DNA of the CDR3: TGTGCCAGCTCACCATCCATAGGACCGGGGGTTTCACCCCTCCACTTT. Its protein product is CASSPSIGPGVSPLHF.

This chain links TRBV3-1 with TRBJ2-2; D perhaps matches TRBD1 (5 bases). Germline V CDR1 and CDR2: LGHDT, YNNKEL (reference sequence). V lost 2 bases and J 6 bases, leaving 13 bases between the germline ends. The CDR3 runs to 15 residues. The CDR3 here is CASSQTSGLAGELFF. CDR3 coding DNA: TGTGCCAGCAGCCAAACATCAGGGTTGGCCGGGGAGCTGTTTTTT.

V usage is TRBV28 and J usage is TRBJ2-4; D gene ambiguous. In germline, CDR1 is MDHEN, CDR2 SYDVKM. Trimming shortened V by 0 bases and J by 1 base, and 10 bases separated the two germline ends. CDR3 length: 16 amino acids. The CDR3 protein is CASSLWSHGAKNIQYF. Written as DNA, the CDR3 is TGTGCCAGCAGTTTATGGTCCCATGGGGCCAAAAACATTCAGTACTTC.

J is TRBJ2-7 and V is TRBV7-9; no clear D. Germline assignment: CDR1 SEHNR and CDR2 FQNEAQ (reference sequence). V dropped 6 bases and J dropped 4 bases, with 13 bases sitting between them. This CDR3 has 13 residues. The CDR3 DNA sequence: TGTGCCAGCAGTTCGCCCGGACGGTACGAGCAGTACTTC. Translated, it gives CASSSPGRYEQYF.

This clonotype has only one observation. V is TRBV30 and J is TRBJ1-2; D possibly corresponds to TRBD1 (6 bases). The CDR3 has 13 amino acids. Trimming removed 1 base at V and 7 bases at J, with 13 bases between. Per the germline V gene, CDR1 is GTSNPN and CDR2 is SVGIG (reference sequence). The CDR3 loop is CAWSAGDGGGYTF. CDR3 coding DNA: TGTGCCTGGAGTGCAGGGGATGGGGGTGGCTACACCTTC.

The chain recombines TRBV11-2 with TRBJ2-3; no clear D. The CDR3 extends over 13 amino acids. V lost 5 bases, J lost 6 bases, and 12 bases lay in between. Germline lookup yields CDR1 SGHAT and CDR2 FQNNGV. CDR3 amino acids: CASSLQFMDTQYF. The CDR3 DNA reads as TGTGCCAGCAGCCTACAATTCATGGATACGCAGTATTTT. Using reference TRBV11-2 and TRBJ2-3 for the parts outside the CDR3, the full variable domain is EAGVAQSPRYKIIEKRQSVAFWCNPISGHATLYWYQQILGQGPKLLIQFQNNGVVDDSQLPKDRFSAERLKGVDSTLKIQPAKLEDSAVYLCASSLQFMDTQYFGPGTRLTVL.

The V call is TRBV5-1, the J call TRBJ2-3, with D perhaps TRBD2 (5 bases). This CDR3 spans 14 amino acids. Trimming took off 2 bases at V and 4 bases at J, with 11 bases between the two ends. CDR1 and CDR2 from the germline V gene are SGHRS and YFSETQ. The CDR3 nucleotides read TGCGCCAGCAGCTTAGGTCGGGGTTCAGATACGCAGTATTTT. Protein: CASSLGRGSDTQYF.

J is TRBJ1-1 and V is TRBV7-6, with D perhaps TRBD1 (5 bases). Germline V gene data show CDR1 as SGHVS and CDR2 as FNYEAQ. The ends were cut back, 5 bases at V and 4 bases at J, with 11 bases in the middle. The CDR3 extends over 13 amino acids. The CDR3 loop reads CASSARVSTEAFF. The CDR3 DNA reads TGTGCCAGCAGCGCCAGGGTTTCCACTGAAGCTTTCTTT.

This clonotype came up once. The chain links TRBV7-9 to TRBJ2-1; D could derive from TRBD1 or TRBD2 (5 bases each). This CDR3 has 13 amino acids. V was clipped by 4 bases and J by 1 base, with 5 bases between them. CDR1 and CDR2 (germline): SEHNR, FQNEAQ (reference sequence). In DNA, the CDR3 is TGTGCCAGCAGCTGGGGGTCCTACAATGAGCAGTTCTTC. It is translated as CASSWGSYNEQFF.

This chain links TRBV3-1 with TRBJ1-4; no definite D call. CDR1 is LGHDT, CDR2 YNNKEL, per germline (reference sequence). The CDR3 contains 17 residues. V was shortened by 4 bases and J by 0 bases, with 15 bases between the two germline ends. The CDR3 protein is CASSPELSGATNEKLFF. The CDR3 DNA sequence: TGTGCCAGCAGCCCCGAGCTTTCTGGTGCAACTAATGAAAAACTGTTTTTT.